Below, 8 T cell receptor beta chains from the same sample are listed, as sequenced in a study of blood T cell repertoires in COVID-19. Generated by immunoSEQ multiplex PCR, the TCRdb table keeps only in-frame clones and is missing some. The sample shows 250,000 to 350,000 clones, approximately 86% of them seen only once. What was sequenced was peripheral blood. The receptors stem from a man between 18 and 29 years old with active or convalescent COVID-19.

The V gene is TRBV7-8, the J gene TRBJ2-2; TRBD2 matches 15 bases. Germline V gene sequence: CDR1 SGHVS, CDR2 FQNEAQ. V trimming: 5 bases; J trimming: 8 bases; junction bases outside the gene matches: 6. This CDR3 has 16 amino acids. The CDR3 bases are TGTGCCAGCAGCCCCGGCGGGACTAGCGGGAGGGGGGAGCTGTTTTTT. Translation gives CASSPGGTSGRGELFF.

The chain is built from TRBV14 and TRBJ1-2; D not certain. This CDR3 has 15 amino acids. Germline CDR1 is SGHDN and CDR2 is FVKESK. V gave up 1 base and J gave up 3 bases, with 12 bases separating them. CDR3 DNA: TGTGCCAGCAGCCAAGGACGGCGGGGAGACTATGGCTACACCTTC. Amino acids: CASSQGRRGDYGYTF.

CDR3 amino acids: CASNWDSLRNEQYF. CDR3 sequence (DNA): TGCGCCAGCAATTGGGACAGCCTGAGGAACGAGCAGTACTTC. V gene TRBV10-2 combines with J gene TRBJ2-7; 7 nucleotides align to TRBD1. Germline CDR1 is WSHSY and CDR2 is SAAADI. CDR3 length: 14 residues. After removal of 7 bases from V and 5 bases from J, the junction contained 11 bases not matched to a gene.

This chain links TRBV4-1 with TRBJ2-3; possible D gene TRBD1, 8 bases. Trimming stripped 3 bases from V and 7 bases from J, with 26 bases between. The CDR3 contains 18 residues. Germline V gives CDR1 MGHRA, CDR2 YSYEKL. Here the CDR3 reads CASSHEGRGTGAFYTQYF. CDR3 DNA: TGCGCCAGCAGCCACGAGGGGAGGGGGACAGGAGCCTTCTATACGCAGTATTTT.

The gene calls are TRBV9 and TRBJ2-7; 7 positions match TRBD1. Germline loops: CDR1 SGDLS, CDR2 YYNGEE. The CDR3 extends over 17 amino acids. With V trimmed by 4 bases and J by 3 bases, 16 bases remained unmatched. The CDR3 sequence is CASSPGTERLRLYEQYF. CDR3 in DNA: TGTGCCAGCAGCCCTGGGACAGAACGTCTCAGGCTCTACGAGCAGTACTTC.

CDR3 in DNA: TGTGCCAGCAGCGACCCGGGACAGGTACCCGAGCAGTACTTC. It is translated as CASSDPGQVPEQYF. V gene TRBV2 combines with J gene TRBJ2-7, with 8 bases that match TRBD1. CDR1 and CDR2 (germline): SNHLY, FYNNEI. Trimming removed 6 bases from V and 6 bases from J; junction bases left unmatched: 10. This CDR3 contains 14 residues.

The chain combines TRBV18 with TRBJ2-4, with TRBD2 identical over 13 bases. Germline values: CDR1 KGHSH, CDR2 LQKENI. The CDR3 spans 22 residues. V shed 2 bases and J 1 base; nucleotides not matched to a gene: 17. DNA of the CDR3: TGTGCCAGCTCACCAAGACCAGGGACTAGCGGGACATGGGGTTCGGCCAAAAACATTCAGTACTTC. Translated, it gives CASSPRPGTSGTWGSAKNIQYF.

The gene calls are TRBV24-1 and TRBJ2-7; 10 nucleotides agree with TRBD2. In germline, CDR1 is KGHDR, CDR2 SFDVKD. CDR3 length: 13 residues. The ends lost 9 bases at V and 3 bases at J; junction bases unmatched: 4. Here the CDR3 reads CATSIAGGYEQYF. CDR3 DNA sequence: TGTGCCACCTCAATAGCGGGAGGCTACGAGCAGTACTTC.